The 20 T cell receptor beta chains listed next were all sequenced from one sample in a study of blood T cell repertoires in COVID-19. Measured with immunoSEQ multiplex PCR; TCRdb has only the in-frame clones, and not every one. This sample has about 51,000 clones, with 80% to 95% found just once. Sequencing used peripheral blood. These receptors were collected from a man in his fifties with acute or convalescent COVID-19.

V is TRBV14 and J is TRBJ2-1, with D perhaps matching TRBD2 (5 bases). Germline values: CDR1 SGHDN, CDR2 FVKESK. The CDR3 is 17 amino acids. V was cut by 0 bases and J by 5 bases, with 17 bases left in between. The CDR3 reads CASSQESVLGINNEQFF. The CDR3 bases are TGTGCCAGCAGCCAAGAATCGGTCCTCGGGATTAACAATGAGCAGTTCTTC.

This chain uses TRBV4-1 with TRBJ2-5, with 12 bases fitting TRBD2. Per the germline V gene, CDR1 is MGHRA and CDR2 is YSYEKL. The CDR3 sequence is 18 residues long. J gave up 2 bases and V 0 bases, and 7 bases lay outside the gene matches. The CDR3 here is CASSQEPQLAGGQETQYF. In DNA, the CDR3 is TGCGCCAGCAGCCAAGAACCCCAACTAGCGGGGGGTCAAGAGACCCAGTACTTC.

This clone has just a few counts. J is TRBJ1-4 and V is TRBV5-1; unclear D gene. The CDR3 extends over 16 amino acids. Trimming pared 5 bases from V and 2 bases from J, leaving 16 bases between. The germline gives CDR1 SGHRS, CDR2 YFSETQ. The CDR3 DNA sequence: TGCGCCAGCAGTCGGGAGGGCGGGTCGACTAATGAAAAACTGTTTTTT. Translation gives CASSREGGSTNEKLFF.

This clone was seen a few times. The V gene is TRBV19, the J gene TRBJ2-7; tentative D call: TRBD1 (5 bases). The CDR3 is made up of 13 amino acids. V was cut by 11 bases and J by 0 bases, with 14 bases left in between. CDR1 is LNHDA and CDR2 is SQIVND in the germline V gene (reference sequence). This chain's CDR3 is CAGVGARSYEQYF. The CDR3 DNA follows: TGTGCCGGTGTAGGGGCCCGCTCCTACGAGCAGTACTTC.

V and J are TRBV9 and TRBJ2-5, with TRBD1 matching over 10 bases. Germline V CDR1 and CDR2: SGDLS, YYNGEE. The CDR3 runs to 16 residues. V dropped 1 base and J dropped 5; count of bases not matched to a gene: 8. CDR3 region: CASSVLKGQGTETQYF. Written as DNA, the CDR3 is TGTGCCAGCAGCGTACTGAAGGGACAGGGGACGGAGACCCAGTACTTC.

Remarks on this clone: One junction end disagrees with the germline gene, perhaps due to a read error. The chain recombines TRBV14 with TRBJ1-3, with no clear D. The CDR3 totals 8 residues. Germline loops: CDR1 SGHDN, CDR2 FVKESK. The CDR3 spells CASSSRVF. As DNA, the CDR3 is TGTGCCAGCAGCTCGCGGGTATTT.

The CDR3 DNA reads TGTGCCAGCAGTTCCACAGGGATCTCTGGAAACACCATATATTTT. As protein: CASSSTGISGNTIYF. J is TRBJ1-3 and V is TRBV6-6; weak D call: TRBD1 (6 bases). V was trimmed by 4 bases and J by 0 bases, leaving 10 bases between them. The CDR3 spans 15 residues. Germline assignment: CDR1 MNHNY and CDR2 SVGAGI (reference sequence).

The CDR3 is CASSPGQLSYNEQFF. CDR3 bases: TGTGCCAGCAGCCCGGGACAACTCTCCTACAATGAGCAGTTCTTC. This rearrangement joins TRBV6-5 to TRBJ2-1; the D gene is possibly TRBD1 (6 bases). This CDR3 is built from 15 residues. V shed 6 bases and J shed 0 bases, with 12 bases lying between them. Germline loops: CDR1 MNHEY, CDR2 SVGAGI.

The chain uses TRBV20-1 and TRBJ2-1; D gene uncertain. V dropped 4 bases and J dropped 5 bases, with 3 bases sitting between them. The CDR3 sequence is 10 residues long. The V gene's germline CDR1 is DFQATT and CDR2 SNEGSKA (reference sequence). The CDR3 nucleotides read TGCAGTGCTAATAACAATGAGCAGTTCTTC. It specifies CSANNNEQFF.

This clone showed up just a few times. The genes are TRBV28 and TRBJ1-2; D perhaps matches TRBD1 (5 bases). CDR1 and CDR2 (germline): MDHEN, SYDVKM. The CDR3 sequence is 15 residues long. The ends were cut back, 1 base at V and 3 bases at J, with 12 bases in the middle. The CDR3 DNA is TGTGCCAGCAGTTTATTTCAGGGTTGGCACTATGGCTACACCTTC. As protein: CASSLFQGWHYGYTF.

The chain has TRBV7-6 and TRBJ2-7, with TRBD1 as a possible D gene (5 bases). The CDR3 has 13 amino acids. Trimming removed 3 bases from V and 3 bases from J, with 9 bases in between. CDR1 and CDR2 (germline): SGHVS, FNYEAQ. This CDR3 is CASSFGDSYEQYF. The CDR3 DNA is TGTGCCAGCAGCTTCGGCGACAGCTACGAGCAGTACTTC.

The chain is built from TRBV5-1 and TRBJ2-7; 8 nucleotides align to TRBD1. The trim removed 0 bases at V and 3 bases at J, leaving 5 bases unmatched. In germline, CDR1 is SGHRS, CDR2 YFSETQ. The CDR3 sequence is 15 residues long. DNA of the CDR3: TGCGCCAGCAGCTTGGAGCAGGGGGCTGACTACGAGCAGTACTTC. It encodes CASSLEQGADYEQYF. Filled out from reference TRBV5-1 and TRBJ2-7, the complete variable domain reads KAGVTQTPRYLIKTRGQQVTLSCSPISGHRSVSWYQQTPGQGLQFLFEYFSETQRNKGNFPGRFSGRQFSNSRSEMNVSTLELGDSALYLCASSLEQGADYEQYFGPGTRLTVT.

This clone was counted between two and nine times. This chain connects TRBV7-2 to TRBJ2-5; 9 bases align to TRBD2. Germline trimming cut 1 base from V and 2 bases from J; bases unmatched to any gene: 5. The CDR3 is 16 residues long. Germline CDR1 and CDR2: SGHTA and FQGNSA. This chain's CDR3 is CASSLDGRGGQETQYF. The CDR3 DNA follows: TGTGCCAGCAGCTTAGATGGGCGGGGGGGACAAGAGACCCAGTACTTC.

This chain joins TRBV28 and TRBJ1-1; tentative D call: TRBD1 (6 bases). This CDR3 has 13 residues. V shed 6 bases and J shed 2 bases, with 10 bases lying between them. Germline V gene lookup returns CDR1 MDHEN and CDR2 SYDVKM. As DNA, the CDR3 is TGTGCCAGCAGCCCCGGGACAAACACTGAAGCTTTCTTT. Its protein is CASSPGTNTEAFF.

This clone was seen once. The chain couples TRBV12-3 or TRBV12-4 to TRBJ1-4; D may be TRBD1 (6 bases). The CDR3 is made up of 13 amino acids. The V gene lost 11 bases and the J gene lost 5 bases, with 15 bases spanning the gap. In DNA, the CDR3 is TGTGCCGCGGGGGCGGGCCCAAATGAAAAACTGTTTTTT. Amino acids: CAAGAGPNEKLFF.

The chain couples TRBV10-3 to TRBJ2-3, with a tentative D call TRBD1 (6 bases). The V gene's germline CDR1 is ENHRY and CDR2 SYGVKD. The CDR3 covers 14 residues. Trimming removed 6 bases at V and 2 bases at J, with 12 bases between. CDR3 in DNA: TGTGCCATCAGCTCACAGGGCTCCACAGATACGCAGTATTTT. It yields the protein CAISSQGSTDTQYF.

The J gene is TRBJ1-3, the V gene TRBV5-8; D perhaps matches TRBD1 (6 bases). V shed 4 bases and J shed 4 bases, with 9 bases lying between them. The CDR3 sequence is 13 residues long. CDR1 is SGHTS, CDR2 YDEGEE, per germline. CDR3 in DNA: TGTGCCAGCAGCCGAAGGGGGGGAAACACCATATATTTT. Translated, it gives CASSRRGGNTIYF.

This rearrangement joins TRBV21-1 to TRBJ1-2; the tabulated D call, TRBD1, remains unverified against the DNA. TRBV21-1 is tagged as a pseudogene. The CDR3 is 19 amino acids. The CDR3 region has the DNA TGTGCCAGCAGCAAAGGGAGCGGACAGGGGGCGGGGGACGGCTATGGCTACACCTTC. Residues: CASSKGSGQGAGDGYGYTF.

The rearrangement links TRBV6-1 to TRBJ2-1; D possibly corresponds to TRBD1 (6 bases). Per germline, CDR1 MNHNS and CDR2 SASEGT. Trimming stripped 0 bases from V and 8 bases from J, with 14 bases between. This CDR3 is 15 amino acids long. The DNA of the CDR3 is TGTGCCAGCAGTGAAGCTGGGGGCTCTATCTATGAGCAGTTCTTC. Translation gives CASSEAGGSIYEQFF.

This chain links TRBV29-1 with TRBJ2-3; 8 nucleotides align to TRBD1. The germline gives CDR1 SQVTM, CDR2 ANQGSEA. The J segment lost 6 bases and the V segment lost 2 bases, leaving 7 bases of the junction unmatched. The CDR3 has 14 residues. The CDR3: CSVELAGGADTQYF. DNA for the CDR3: TGCAGCGTTGAATTGGCAGGGGGCGCGGATACGCAGTATTTT.